The table lists the clone carrying this T cell receptor beta chain with a few counts. The antigen remains unidentified. This sample stems from a study of T cells after yellow fever vaccination. Study-level information: With SMART-Seq v4 Ultra Low Input, the fractions containing low cell numbers were prepared.

Germline V lookup: CDR1 DFQATT, CDR2 SNEGSKA (reference sequence). The CDR3 consists of 13 residues. 5'RACE template switching added a universal primer site and UMIs to TCR cDNA. TCRdb fed the 5' RACE reads into MiXCR, producing one record per CDR3 protein. This sample has 300,000 or so distinct CDR3 sequences, with over 10% found just once. Findings and limits, study-wide: Most clones from primary vaccination resurfaced after the booster (approximately 95% CD4, 70% to 90% CD8).

This receptor was identified in a man younger than 45 who received the YFV17D yellow fever vaccine. The specimen comprised CD4+ T cells sorted from PBMCs, sampled 45 days after the yellow fever booster vaccination. The J gene is TRBJ2-5, the V gene TRBV20-1; a possible D gene is TRBD2 (5 bases). The CDR3 sequence: CSRTRTFQETQYF. The CDR3 region has the DNA TGCAGCCGGACTCGCACCTTCCAAGAGACCCAGTACTTC.